The 5 T cell receptor beta chains in this list originate from one sample, sequenced in a study of T cell responses to AZD1222 COVID-19 vaccine (dated by TCRdb to about 2021). Receptor libraries were prepared by the immunoSEQ multiplex PCR assay. The clones in this table, taken by TCRdb from immuneACCESS, are in-frame only. Not every clone is retained; where verified, under half of the shortfall comes from an unresolved V gene, and the cause of the rest is unknown. The sample yields under 200,000 clones; around 87% were counted once. More than 4% of the sample is held by the ten biggest clonotypes. This specimen's time point label, per the study, means: about 28 days (+/-7) after the second vaccine dose. This specimen was peripheral blood, taken 28 days after the second AZD1222 dose. The source of these receptors is an adult who received the AZD1222 COVID-19 vaccine.

The V and J genes are TRBV11-2 and TRBJ1-6; D remains ambiguous. This CDR3 region has 15 residues. Between the trimmed V and J ends, which lost 4 bases and 8 bases, there was a span of 15 bases. Germline loops: CDR1 SGHAT, CDR2 FQNNGV. The CDR3 here is CASSSPTLGDSPLHF. The CDR3 DNA follows: TGTGCCAGCAGCTCCCCGACCCTGGGAGATTCACCCCTCCACTTT.

In its sample, this clone was seen once. The V call is TRBV5-6, the J call TRBJ2-3, with D possibly being TRBD1 (6 bases). Trimming left V 2 bases short and J 2 bases short, with 15 bases between. Germline CDR1 is SGHDT and CDR2 is YYEEEE. This CDR3 comprises 16 residues. The CDR3 protein is CASSLYRDTYTDTQYF. CDR3 nucleotides: TGTGCCAGCAGCTTATACCGGGACACCTACACAGATACGCAGTATTTT.

This chain joins TRBV19 and TRBJ1-5; 7 bases map to TRBD1. V lost 10 bases to trimming and J lost 5 bases; unmatched junction nucleotides: 5. The CDR3 is 12 amino acids. In germline, CDR1 is LNHDA, CDR2 SQIVND (reference sequence). The CDR3 coding sequence is TGTGCCACCTCTGACAGGGATCAGCCCCAGCATTTT. It yields the protein CATSDRDQPQHF. Drawing the rest from reference TRBV19 and TRBJ1-5, the complete variable domain is DGGITQSPKYLFRKEGQNVTLSCEQNLNHDAMYWYRQDPGQGLRLIYYSQIVNDFQKGDIAEGYSVSREKKESFPLTVTSAQKNPTAFYLCATSDRDQPQHFGDGTRLSIL.

The gene calls are TRBV6-2 or TRBV6-3 and TRBJ1-2, with D uncertain. V was cut by 0 bases and J by 7 bases, with 15 bases left in between. This CDR3 contains 15 residues. Germline CDR1 MNHEY, CDR2 SVGEGT. Here the CDR3 DNA reads TGTGCCAGCAGTTACTCCGGAAGGACGGGCGGTGGCTACACCTTC. Residues: CASSYSGRTGGGYTF.

V gene TRBV10-2 combines with J gene TRBJ1-3; no reliable D call. V lost 2 bases to trimming and J lost 7 bases, with 9 bases between them. The CDR3 loop spans 13 amino acids. The V gene's germline CDR1 is WSHSY and CDR2 SAAADI. CDR3 sequence: CASSEERRNTIYF. The CDR3, as DNA: TGCGCCAGCAGTGAGGAAAGAAGGAACACCATATATTTT.